One sample yielded the 21 T cell receptor beta chains listed below, sequenced in a study of T cell changes during pregnancy in multiple sclerosis. Data came from immunoSEQ multiplex PCR; TCRdb stores just in-frame clones and leaves some out. This table has about 67,000 clones, over 80% appearing once. The material was peripheral blood, obtained in the second trimester of pregnancy. The receptors were gathered from a female donor in good health, enrolled as a control in a pregnancy study.

The chain employs TRBV11-2 and TRBJ2-1, with a tentative D call TRBD1 (7 bases). This CDR3 contains 15 residues. The ends were cut back, 5 bases at V and 8 bases at J, with 19 bases in the middle. From germline, CDR1 is SGHAT and CDR2 FQNNGV. CDR3: CASSQEQGRIDEQFF. The CDR3 DNA reads TGTGCCAGCAGCCAAGAACAGGGGAGGATCGATGAGCAGTTCTTC.

This chain links TRBV10-2 with TRBJ2-7; D possibly corresponds to TRBD2 (6 bases). Trimming shortened V by 3 bases and J by 7 bases, and 22 bases separated the two germline ends. Germline CDR1 is WSHSY and CDR2 is SAAADI. The CDR3 length is 16 residues. CDR3 amino acids: CASSERGAGLQLEQYF. In DNA, the CDR3 is TGCGCCAGCAGTGAACGAGGGGCCGGACTACAACTTGAGCAGTACTTC.

This clone was seen a single time. The CDR3 reads CASSSYLAEQYF. The CDR3 DNA reads TGTGCCAGCAGCTCCTATCTAGCCGAGCAGTACTTC. The chain is built from TRBV7-2 and TRBJ2-7; tentative D call: TRBD2 (5 bases). Germline V gene sequence: CDR1 SGHTA, CDR2 FQGNSA. V lost 4 bases, J lost 6 bases, and 10 bases lay in between. CDR3 length equals 12 residues.

This chain's CDR3 is CASSYSYEGAHGYTF. DNA of the CDR3: TGTGCCAGCAGTTACTCGTACGAGGGGGCGCACGGCTACACCTTC. The rearrangement uses TRBV6-5 and TRBJ1-2; 7 nucleotides line up with TRBD1. The CDR3 runs 15 residues. Germline V lookup: CDR1 MNHEY, CDR2 SVGAGI. The J segment lost 8 bases and the V segment lost 0 bases, leaving 9 bases of the junction unmatched.

This chain uses TRBV9 with TRBJ2-3; D remains unclear. V lost 3 bases and J lost 0, with 14 bases in between. Germline CDR1 is SGDLS and CDR2 is YYNGEE. CDR3 length equals 16 residues. For the CDR3, the DNA is TGTGCCAGCAGCGGTTCTCTGGCCTCTAGCACAGATACGCAGTATTTT. It is translated as CASSGSLASSTDTQYF.

The rearrangement joins TRBV2 to TRBJ1-1, with D possibly being TRBD1 (5 bases). The CDR3 consists of 15 residues. CDR1 is SNHLY, CDR2 FYNNEI, per germline. Trimming stripped 4 bases from V and 4 bases from J, with 16 bases between. The CDR3, as DNA: TGTGCCAGCAGTGCGGGGCGGCGGGGAAGCACTGAAGCTTTCTTT. Its protein product is CASSAGRRGSTEAFF.

The chain uses TRBV18 and TRBJ2-1; 10 bases are shared with TRBD2. V lost 4 bases and J lost 4; bases outside the gene matches: 10. CDR1 and CDR2 from the germline V gene are KGHSH and LQKENI. The CDR3 runs 17 residues. The CDR3 coding sequence is TGTGCCAGCTCACTGCCCCGAGGGACTAGCGCATACAATGAGCAGTTCTTC. Amino acid sequence: CASSLPRGTSAYNEQFF. The complete variable domain, with remaining parts taken from reference TRBV18 and TRBJ2-1, reads NAGVMQNPRHLVRRRGQEARLRCSPMKGHSHVYWYRQLPEEGLKFMVYLQKENIIDESGMPKERFSAEFPKEGPSILRIQQVVRGDSAAYFCASSLPRGTSAYNEQFFGPGTRLTVL.

The chain uses TRBV5-4 and TRBJ2-7; the D is unclear. The CDR3 sequence is 15 residues long. Per germline, CDR1 SGHNT and CDR2 YYREEE (reference sequence). V was trimmed by 2 bases and J by 0 bases, leaving 12 bases between them. The CDR3 spells CASSLNLPGSYEQYF. The CDR3 DNA sequence: TGTGCCAGCAGCTTAAACCTCCCGGGCTCCTACGAGCAGTACTTC.

There are a few counts of this clone. This chain joins TRBV4-2 and TRBJ2-1; TRBD2 agrees at 9 bases. This CDR3 is built from 15 residues. V gave up 1 base and J gave up 5 bases; unmatched junction bases: 3. Germline CDR1 is LGHNA and CDR2 is YNFKEQ. CDR3 amino acids: CASSQGLAGHNEQFF. The DNA of the CDR3 is TGTGCCAGCAGCCAAGGGCTAGCGGGGCACAATGAGCAGTTCTTC.

About this clone itself: Additional DNA sequences in this sample encode the identical CDR3. V usage is TRBV15 and J usage is TRBJ2-5; TRBD1 agrees at 9 bases. V dropped 3 bases and J dropped 1; count of bases not matched to a gene: 0. Germline V gives CDR1 LNHNV, CDR2 YYDKDF (reference sequence). The CDR3 sequence is 14 residues long. The CDR3 sequence is CATSRDRGQETQYF. CDR3 nucleotide sequence: TGTGCCACCAGCAGGGACAGGGGCCAAGAGACCCAGTACTTC.

The V gene is TRBV28, the J gene TRBJ1-2, with D tentatively TRBD1 (6 bases). The V gene lost 2 bases and the J gene lost 8 bases, with 12 bases spanning the gap. Germline V gene sequence: CDR1 MDHEN, CDR2 SYDVKM. CDR3 length: 13 amino acids. The CDR3 here is CASSLGAGVGYTF. In DNA, the CDR3 is TGTGCCAGCAGTTTAGGCGCAGGGGTCGGCTACACCTTC.

V usage is TRBV28 and J usage is TRBJ1-1, with TRBD1 as a possible D gene (5 bases). The V and J ends lost 7 bases and 3 bases respectively, with 12 bases between them. This CDR3 is 13 amino acids long. The germline gives CDR1 MDHEN, CDR2 SYDVKM. The CDR3 reads CASKRQKYTEAFF. The CDR3 DNA reads as TGTGCCAGCAAAAGACAGAAGTACACTGAAGCTTTCTTT.

The gene calls are TRBV14 and TRBJ1-3; 7 nucleotides match TRBD1. Germline assignment: CDR1 SGHDN and CDR2 FVKESK. V lost 2 bases and J lost 0; bases outside the gene matches: 4. The CDR3 totals 16 residues. In DNA form, the CDR3 reads TGTGCCAGCAGCCAACTATCAGGGGGCTCTGGAAACACCATATATTTT. Translated, it gives CASSQLSGGSGNTIYF. The complete variable domain, with remaining parts taken from reference TRBV14 and TRBJ1-3, reads EAGVTQFPSHSVIEKGQTVTLRCDPISGHDNLYWYRRVMGKEIKFLLHFVKESKQDESGMPNNRFLAERTGGTYSTLKVQPAELEDSGVYFCASSQLSGGSGNTIYFGEGSWLTVV.

The rearrangement uses TRBV27 and TRBJ2-3; no clear D gene. Trimming pared 2 bases from V and 2 bases from J, leaving 5 bases between. There are 13 residues in the CDR3. Germline V CDR1 and CDR2: MNHEY, SMNVEV (reference sequence). The CDR3 loop reads CASSLPNTDTQYF. In DNA, the CDR3 is TGTGCCAGCAGTTTACCCAACACAGATACGCAGTATTTT.

V usage is TRBV7-3 and J usage is TRBJ2-7, with 7 bases aligning to TRBD2. Germline V lookup: CDR1 SGHTA, CDR2 FQGTGA. The CDR3 contains 15 residues. V was clipped by 2 bases and J by 2 bases; unmatched bases: 6. This CDR3 is CASSLRAGPAYEQYF. The CDR3 nucleotides read TGTGCCAGCAGCTTACGAGCGGGACCCGCCTACGAGCAGTACTTC.

This clone was observed a few times. The chain couples TRBV28 to TRBJ1-1; TRBD1 agrees at 11 bases. Germline CDR1 reads MDHEN; CDR2 reads SYDVKM. This CDR3 is built from 14 residues. Losses at the gene ends were 5 bases for V and 5 bases for J; bases not matched to a gene: 4. Here the CDR3 reads CASSGQGADTEAFF. The CDR3 DNA is TGTGCCAGCAGTGGACAGGGGGCGGATACTGAAGCTTTCTTT.

J is TRBJ2-7 and V is TRBV7-6; TRBD1 agrees at 8 bases. The J segment lost 0 bases and the V segment lost 1 base, leaving 2 bases of the junction unmatched. Germline values: CDR1 SGHVS, CDR2 FNYEAQ. This CDR3 has 15 residues. CDR3 sequence reads: CASSLGQGSSYEQYF. For the CDR3, the DNA is TGTGCCAGCAGCTTAGGACAGGGGTCCTCCTACGAGCAGTACTTC.

The gene calls are TRBV7-9 and TRBJ1-4, with D possibly being TRBD1 (6 bases). The CDR3 extends over 16 amino acids. The germline gives CDR1 SEHNR, CDR2 FQNEAQ (reference sequence). Deletions cut 5 bases from V and 7 bases from J, with 20 bases between. In DNA form, the CDR3 reads TGTGCCAGCAGCGTCCAAAGGGGGGGTTTTGGTGAAAAACTGTTTTTT. Translating gives CASSVQRGGFGEKLFF.

This sequence joins TRBV27 and TRBJ2-1, with D unresolved. Per germline, CDR1 MNHEY and CDR2 SMNVEV (reference sequence). V lost 5 bases and J lost 4, with 9 bases in between. The CDR3 totals 13 residues. The CDR3 protein is CASSIDLYNEQFF. CDR3 nucleotides: TGTGCCAGCAGTATAGACTTATACAATGAGCAGTTCTTC.

The chain uses TRBV5-1 and TRBJ1-1; 9 positions agree with TRBD1. CDR1 and CDR2 from the germline V gene are SGHRS and YFSETQ. The ends lost 5 bases at V and 2 bases at J; junction bases unmatched: 7. CDR3 length: 15 residues. CDR3 amino acids: CASRISTGGNTEAFF. CDR3 in DNA: TGCGCCAGCAGGATATCGACAGGGGGTAACACTGAAGCTTTCTTT.

This clone was observed once. The rearrangement links TRBV7-9 to TRBJ2-2, with D perhaps TRBD1 (5 bases). V shed 11 bases and J shed 6 bases, with 13 bases lying between them. CDR3 length: 12 amino acids. Per the germline V gene, CDR1 is SEHNR and CDR2 is FQNEAQ (reference sequence). Written as DNA, the CDR3 is TGTGCCTCCGGCAGGGTGGCCGGGGAGCTGTTTTTT. Translated, it gives CASGRVAGELFF.